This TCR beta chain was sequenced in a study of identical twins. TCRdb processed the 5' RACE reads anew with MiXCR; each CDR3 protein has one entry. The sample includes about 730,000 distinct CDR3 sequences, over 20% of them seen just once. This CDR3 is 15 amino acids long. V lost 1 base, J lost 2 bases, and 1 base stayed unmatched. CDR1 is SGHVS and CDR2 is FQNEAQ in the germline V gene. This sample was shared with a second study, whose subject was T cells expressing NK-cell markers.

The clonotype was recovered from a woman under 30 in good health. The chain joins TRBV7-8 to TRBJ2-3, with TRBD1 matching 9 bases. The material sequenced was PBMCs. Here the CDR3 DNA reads TGTGCCAGCAGCTTAGACAGGGGGCACACAGATACGCAGTATTTT. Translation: CASSLDRGHTDTQYF.